This T cell receptor (beta chain) comes out of a study of blood T cell repertoires in COVID-19. Assay: immunoSEQ multiplex PCR; the TCRdb copy retains only in-frame clones and omits some. The data show roughly 130,000 clones, about four fifths seen once. Germline V gene lookup returns CDR1 SGHVS and CDR2 FNYEAQ. The germline V and J ends were trimmed by 1 base and 1 base, with 7 bases remaining between them. The CDR3 runs 14 residues. The source material was peripheral blood. This chain joins TRBV7-6 and TRBJ1-1; weak D call: TRBD1 (6 bases). This clonotype was obtained from a middle-aged man with active or convalescent COVID-19. CDR3 protein: CASSLGGGNTEAFF. The CDR3 nucleotides read TGTGCCAGCAGCTTAGGAGGGGGGAACACTGAAGCTTTCTTT.